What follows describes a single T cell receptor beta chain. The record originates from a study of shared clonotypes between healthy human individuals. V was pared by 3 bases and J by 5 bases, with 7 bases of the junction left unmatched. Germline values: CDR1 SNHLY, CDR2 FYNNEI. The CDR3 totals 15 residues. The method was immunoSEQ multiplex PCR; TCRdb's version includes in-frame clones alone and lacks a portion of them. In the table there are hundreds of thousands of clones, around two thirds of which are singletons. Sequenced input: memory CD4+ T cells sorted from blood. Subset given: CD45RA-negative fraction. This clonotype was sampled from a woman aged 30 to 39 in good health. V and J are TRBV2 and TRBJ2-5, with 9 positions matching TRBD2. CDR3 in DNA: TGTGCCAGCAGTGATGAGATAGCGGGAGTCGAGACCCAGTACTTC. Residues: CASSDEIAGVETQYF. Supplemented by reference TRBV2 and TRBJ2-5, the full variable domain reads EPEVTQTPSHQVTQMGQEVILRCVPISNHLYFYWYRQILGQKVEFLVSFYNNEISEKSEIFDDQFSVERPDGSNFTLKIRSTKLEDSAMYFCASSDEIAGVETQYFGPGTRLLVL.